This T cell receptor beta chain is from a study of T cells in Graves' hyperthyroidism and ophthalmopathy (dated by TCRdb to about 2019). Describing the broader study: Peripheral blood was sampled at the time of initial diagnosis, prior to any treatment. To identify TCR V-J signatures that set the groups apart, the researchers used a discovery cohort of about a hundred patients, made up of 40 to 45 with Graves' ophthalmopathy and some 56 with stable Graves' hyperthyroidism. In roughly six Graves' hyperthyroidism patients, the study also compared T-cell repertoires from thyroid tissue with T-cell repertoires from blood. After blood sampling, hyperthyroidism patients were treated with methimazole at a starting dose of 30 mg daily, and ophthalmopathy patients were treated with high-dose intravenous methylprednisolone. Whether ophthalmopathy could be predicted prospectively was tested in an independent validation cohort made up of approximately 19 hyperthyroidism patients plus 17 patients who later progressed to ophthalmopathy. The roughly 100 discovery patients were randomly divided into training and test sets at a 7:3 ratio. According to the paper, TCR Vbeta CDR3 sequencing was carried out on 135 peripheral blood samples, which came from approximately 43 ophthalmopathy, 70 to 80 hyperthyroidism and roughly 17 progressor patients. Study-wide findings and limitations: During validation, the model predicted progression to ophthalmopathy a median of about 6.3 months ahead of onset, with approximately 71% sensitivity and less than 85% specificity. A model built on a 13 V-J signature distinguished ophthalmopathy from stable hyperthyroidism, reaching over 85% sensitivity and 81.08% specificity in cross-validation and 80%/75% in testing. No statistical method was used to fix the sample size in advance, and group allocation was not hidden from the investigators. Most expanded thyroid clonotypes (frequency above 0.001) were also found in blood, which suggests that blood repertoires may mirror thyroid immune responses.

The CDR3 measures 15 amino acids from cysteine to phenylalanine. The read is trimmed to its CDR3 DNA, 45 bases read in frame from base 1. V lost 0 bases and J lost 3 bases; the stretch between them is 9 bases long. As encoded in the germline V gene, CDR1 is LGHNT while CDR2 is FRNRAP. Graves' hyperthyroidism was defined as stable when no progression to ophthalmopathy occurred over 18 months of follow-up. Hyperthyroidism patients were newly diagnosed, had a disease duration of under 2 months, and were aged 18 to 65 years. The study excluded patients with uncontrolled infections, other autoimmune diseases, pregnancy or lactation. Clinical symptoms, serum thyroxine and TRAb, thyroid ultrasound, and orbital computed tomography formed the basis for the diagnoses. PBMCs were isolated from 10 ml of fresh peripheral blood by Ficoll-Paque density gradient centrifugation. Trizol reagent was used to extract total RNA, and RNA quality was then checked on an Agilent 2100 Bioanalyzer.

Amplification of TCR beta CDR3 regions was carried out from RNA transcripts. For the first round of RT-PCR on the TCR CDR3, the HTBI primer set was used together with the Qiagen OneStep RT-PCR kit. A second multiplex PCR round built the libraries, followed by size selection and purification. Sequencing of the libraries was done on an Illumina HiSeq2000 using paired-end 100 bp reads. The authors' pipeline ran thus. SOAPnuke was used to process the raw data, throwing out any read that contained adapters or uncalled bases, had a mean Phred below 15, or lacked an exact constant-primer or identifier match. COPE v1.2.5 was used to merge high-quality paired reads, and clonotypes were defined as unique nucleotide sequences. MiTCR v1.1 was used to align clonotypes to the IMGT TRBV, TRBD and TRBJ reference segments. Only V-J combinations with frequency above 0.0001, covering 99% to 99.2% of repertoires, were analysed. A TCS score was defined as the ratio between F50 (clonal expansion) and ExV (chaos), using BLOSUM62-based TCRdist between CDR3 peptides within each V-J. Welch's t-statistics and random forest reduced just over 500 V-J features to roughly 13, which were used in a naive Bayes classifier (R e1071). TCRdb reworked the public reads: Q25 trimming with fastp, MiXCR clone assembly, productive beta chains retained. All rows with the same CDR3 protein become a single entry with the most common DNA and genes. For this entry, the V and J calls and clone size follow TCRdb and not the study's own pipeline. Present in this sample are fewer than 650,000 distinct CDR3 sequences, around 15% of which were seen just once. The ten largest clones represent roughly 14% of the sample.

To note about this clonotype: Its antigen remains undetermined. One base away there is no much larger clone; base qualities are not given.

This TCR derives from a woman between 35 and 50 years old with Graves' hyperthyroidism. The chain uses TRBV12-5 and TRBJ1-5; D gene: possibly TRBD1, on 5 matching bases. Source material: blood. The nucleotide sequence is TGTGCTAGTGGTTTGGTAAGAGGGGTCAATCAGCCCCAGCATTTT. The translation is CASGLVRGVNQPQHF.